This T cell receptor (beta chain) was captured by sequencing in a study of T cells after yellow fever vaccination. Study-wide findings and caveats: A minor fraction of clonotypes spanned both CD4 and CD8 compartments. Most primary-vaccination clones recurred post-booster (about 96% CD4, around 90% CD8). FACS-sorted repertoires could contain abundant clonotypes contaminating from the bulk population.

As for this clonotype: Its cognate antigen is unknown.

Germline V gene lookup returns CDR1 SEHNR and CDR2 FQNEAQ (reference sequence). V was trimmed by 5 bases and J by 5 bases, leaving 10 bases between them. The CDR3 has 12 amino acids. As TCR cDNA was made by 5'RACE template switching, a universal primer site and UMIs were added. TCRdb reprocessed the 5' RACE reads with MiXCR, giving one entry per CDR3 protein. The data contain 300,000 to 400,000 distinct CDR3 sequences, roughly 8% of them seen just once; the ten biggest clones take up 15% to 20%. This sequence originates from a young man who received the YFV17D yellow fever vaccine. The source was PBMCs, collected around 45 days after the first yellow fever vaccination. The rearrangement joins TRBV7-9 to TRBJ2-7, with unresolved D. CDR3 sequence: CASSPESHEQYF. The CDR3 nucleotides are TGTGCCAGCAGCCCAGAGTCTCACGAGCAGTACTTC.